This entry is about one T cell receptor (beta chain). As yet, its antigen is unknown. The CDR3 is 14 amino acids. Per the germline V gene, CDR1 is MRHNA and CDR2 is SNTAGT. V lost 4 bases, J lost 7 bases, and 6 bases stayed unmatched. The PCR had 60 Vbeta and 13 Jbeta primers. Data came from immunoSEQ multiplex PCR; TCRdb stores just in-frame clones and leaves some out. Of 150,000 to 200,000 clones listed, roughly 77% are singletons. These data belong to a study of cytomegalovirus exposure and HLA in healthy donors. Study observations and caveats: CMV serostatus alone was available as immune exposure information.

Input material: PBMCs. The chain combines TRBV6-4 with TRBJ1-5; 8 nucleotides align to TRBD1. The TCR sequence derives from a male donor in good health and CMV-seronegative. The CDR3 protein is CASSATGGSQPQHF. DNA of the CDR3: TGTGCCAGCAGTGCCACAGGGGGAAGCCAGCCCCAGCATTTT.